The 18 T cell receptor beta chains given below trace back to one sample, sequenced in a study of OX40 agonist ivuxolimab in advanced cancers. Receptor libraries were prepared by the immunoSEQ multiplex PCR assay. TCRdb took over this immuneACCESS table, retaining in-frame rearrangements with V and J assigned. Such tables are incomplete; in checked studies, under half of the missing clones stem from an unresolved V gene, and the remainder is unexplained. Recorded for this sample are 20,000 to 25,000 clones; more than 70% of them occurred a single time. Around 10% of the sample rests with the top ten. The material sequenced was CD4+ or CD8+ T cells sorted from blood, taken in a trial of the OX40 agonist ivuxolimab. The origin of the receptors is an adult with an advanced solid tumor such as melanoma, head and neck, liver or kidney cancer.

V gene TRBV27 combines with J gene TRBJ1-4; TRBD1 is a possible D gene (5 bases). This CDR3 spans 14 amino acids. The germline CDR1 and CDR2 sequences are MNHEY and SMNVEV (reference sequence). Deletions cut 3 bases from V and 7 bases from J, with 12 bases between. The CDR3 coding sequence is TGTGCCAGCAGTTTGAGGGGTCGGGCTGAAAAACTGTTTTTT. This encodes CASSLRGRAEKLFF.

The chain couples TRBV27 to TRBJ1-5; D call uncertain. In germline, CDR1 is MNHEY, CDR2 SMNVEV (reference sequence). The CDR3 sequence is 13 residues long. V lost 0 bases and J 9 bases, leaving 9 bases between the germline ends. The CDR3 here is CASSLSAARPQHF. In nucleotides, the CDR3 is TGTGCCAGCAGTTTATCGGCCGCTCGGCCCCAGCATTTT.

The rearrangement links TRBV7-6 to TRBJ1-1, with 8 bases lining up with TRBD1. Germline CDR1 is SGHVS and CDR2 is FNYEAQ. V was clipped by 5 bases and J by 5 bases; unmatched bases: 4. This CDR3 has 13 residues. Here the CDR3 reads CASSQGAGTEAFF. The CDR3, as DNA: TGTGCCAGCAGCCAGGGGGCGGGGACTGAAGCTTTCTTT.

The chain combines TRBV6-4 with TRBJ2-1; 10 nucleotides line up with TRBD2. Germline V gives CDR1 MRHNA, CDR2 SNTAGT. Trimming cost V 3 bases and J 4 bases; bases outside gene matches: 6. The CDR3 spans 16 residues. The DNA of the CDR3 is TGTGCCAGCAGTGAGAATGTAGCGGGAGGTTACAATGAGCAGTTCTTC. This translates into CASSENVAGGYNEQFF.

The chain is built from TRBV7-8 and TRBJ1-6; D is possibly TRBD1 (6 bases). The CDR3 is 16 residues long. Germline CDR1 is SGHVS and CDR2 is FQNEAQ. V was cut by 4 bases and J by 10 bases, with 20 bases left in between. CDR3 residues: CASSSPGQSRGSPLHF. The CDR3 DNA sequence: TGTGCCAGCAGCTCGCCGGGACAATCGAGAGGATCACCCCTCCACTTT.

The CDR3 protein is CASRWAWGAGETQYF. The CDR3 DNA sequence: TGTGCCAGCAGATGGGCCTGGGGGGCCGGTGAGACCCAGTACTTC. V and J are TRBV28 and TRBJ2-5, with D perhaps given as TRBD1 or TRBD2 (6 bases each). This CDR3 spans 15 amino acids. V lost 6 bases and J lost 5, with 19 bases in between. Germline lookup yields CDR1 MDHEN and CDR2 SYDVKM.

In nucleotides, the CDR3 is TGTGCCAGTACCCTCGTTGGGGACAACTACAATGAGCAGTTCTTC. Translation gives CASTLVGDNYNEQFF. The V gene is TRBV19, the J gene TRBJ2-1, with D maybe TRBD1 (6 bases). The CDR3 runs to 15 residues. The V end was cut by 7 bases, the J end by 3 bases, with 16 bases between. Per germline, CDR1 LNHDA and CDR2 SQIVND (reference sequence).

This clone has more than one count but fewer than ten. The V call is TRBV2, the J call TRBJ2-2; maybe TRBD2 (6 bases). Germline CDR1 reads SNHLY; CDR2 reads FYNNEI. The CDR3 is made up of 14 amino acids. V gave up 7 bases and J gave up 2 bases, with 11 bases separating them. This CDR3 reads CASTRLGNTGELFF. The CDR3 bases are TGTGCCAGCACGAGACTAGGTAACACCGGGGAGCTGTTTTTT. The full variable domain, with the rest looked up from reference TRBV2 and TRBJ2-2, is EPEVTQTPSHQVTQMGQEVILRCVPISNHLYFYWYRQILGQKVEFLVSFYNNEISEKSEIFDDQFSVERPDGSNFTLKIRSTKLEDSAMYFCASTRLGNTGELFFGEGSRLTVL.

V usage is TRBV5-6 and J usage is TRBJ2-2, with D unresolved. Between the trimmed V and J ends, which lost 0 bases and 9 bases, there was a span of 6 bases. From germline, CDR1 is SGHDT and CDR2 YYEEEE. CDR3 size: 12 residues. CDR3 sequence reads: CASSLGWRELFF. As DNA, the CDR3 is TGTGCCAGCAGCTTGGGGTGGCGGGAGCTGTTTTTT.

This rearrangement joins TRBV7-6 to TRBJ1-1; 9 bases align to TRBD1. Germline V CDR1 and CDR2: SGHVS, FNYEAQ. The junction had 2 bases not matched to a gene; V was cut back by 2 bases and J by 4 bases. This CDR3 is 14 amino acids long. CDR3 loop: CASSLQTGGTEAFF. DNA of the CDR3: TGTGCCAGCAGCTTACAGACAGGGGGCACTGAAGCTTTCTTT.

The rearrangement uses TRBV2 and TRBJ2-1; 13 nucleotides line up with TRBD2. Germline V gene data show CDR1 as SNHLY and CDR2 as FYNNEI. The V segment lost 6 bases and the J segment 10 bases; nucleotides outside the gene matches: 9. The CDR3 runs 15 residues. The CDR3 protein is CASSEGLAGIYEQFF. The DNA of the CDR3 is TGTGCCAGCAGCGAGGGACTAGCGGGGATTTACGAGCAGTTCTTC. The full variable domain, its missing parts supplied by reference TRBV2 and TRBJ2-1, is EPEVTQTPSHQVTQMGQEVILRCVPISNHLYFYWYRQILGQKVEFLVSFYNNEISEKSEIFDDQFSVERPDGSNFTLKIRSTKLEDSAMYFCASSEGLAGIYEQFFGPGTRLTVL.

V gene TRBV4-1 combines with J gene TRBJ1-5, with 8 positions matching TRBD1. The CDR3 contains 14 residues. Losses at the gene ends were 2 bases for V and 5 bases for J; bases not matched to a gene: 2. The germline V gene encodes CDR1 MGHRA and CDR2 YSYEKL. In DNA, the CDR3 is TGCGCCAGCAGCCAAACAGGGGGTCATCAGCCCCAGCATTTT. This codes for CASSQTGGHQPQHF.

The V gene is TRBV11-2, the J gene TRBJ1-3, with 9 bases matching TRBD1. The CDR3 totals 15 residues. Germline loops: CDR1 SGHAT, CDR2 FQNNGV. Trimming removed 2 bases from V and 5 bases from J; junction bases left unmatched: 4. CDR3 sequence (DNA): TGTGCCAGCAGCTTACCACAGGGGGCTCGAAACACCATATATTTT. Translating it yields CASSLPQGARNTIYF.

This sequence joins TRBV11-2 and TRBJ1-3; the D is unclear. The germline V gene has CDR1 SGHAT and CDR2 FQNNGV. There are 15 residues in the CDR3. Trimming left V 1 base short and J 0 bases short, with 7 bases between. The CDR3, as DNA: TGTGCCAGCAGCTTAGCATGGAGCTCTGGAAACACCATATATTTT. Its translation is CASSLAWSSGNTIYF.

The chain links TRBV2 to TRBJ2-5; a possible D gene is TRBD1 (5 bases). The CDR3 runs 14 residues. Trimming stripped 2 bases from V and 7 bases from J, with 14 bases between. Germline CDR1 SNHLY, CDR2 FYNNEI. Written as DNA, the CDR3 is TGTGCCAGCAGTGAACCCTCTGGGGCTGGGACCCAGTACTTC. As protein: CASSEPSGAGTQYF.

The rearrangement links TRBV5-8 to TRBJ1-1; weak D call: TRBD1 (5 bases). The germline gives CDR1 SGHTS, CDR2 YDEGEE. The V end was cut by 4 bases, the J end by 1 base, with 11 bases between. The CDR3 extends over 14 amino acids. The CDR3 DNA reads as TGTGCCAGCAGCCCACGGACACGGAACACTGAAGCTTTCTTT. Translating gives CASSPRTRNTEAFF.

This clone is judged medium-sized. The chain links TRBV6-5 to TRBJ1-4, with a tentative D call TRBD1 (5 bases). The CDR3 is 13 amino acids. Trimming removed 6 bases at V and 8 bases at J, with 13 bases between. CDR1 MNHEY and CDR2 SVGAGI come from the germline V gene. The CDR3 DNA reads TGTGCCAGCAGCCTAATGGGGGAGGAAAAACTGTTTTTT. Protein sequence: CASSLMGEEKLFF.

Here the CDR3 reads CASSLAQGRSYEQYF. As DNA, the CDR3 is TGCGCCAGCAGCTTGGCACAGGGGCGATCCTACGAGCAGTACTTC. The chain combines TRBV5-1 with TRBJ2-7; 7 nucleotides line up with TRBD1. Germline V gives CDR1 SGHRS, CDR2 YFSETQ. CDR3 length: 15 amino acids. J gave up 1 base and V 0 bases, and 4 bases lay outside the gene matches.